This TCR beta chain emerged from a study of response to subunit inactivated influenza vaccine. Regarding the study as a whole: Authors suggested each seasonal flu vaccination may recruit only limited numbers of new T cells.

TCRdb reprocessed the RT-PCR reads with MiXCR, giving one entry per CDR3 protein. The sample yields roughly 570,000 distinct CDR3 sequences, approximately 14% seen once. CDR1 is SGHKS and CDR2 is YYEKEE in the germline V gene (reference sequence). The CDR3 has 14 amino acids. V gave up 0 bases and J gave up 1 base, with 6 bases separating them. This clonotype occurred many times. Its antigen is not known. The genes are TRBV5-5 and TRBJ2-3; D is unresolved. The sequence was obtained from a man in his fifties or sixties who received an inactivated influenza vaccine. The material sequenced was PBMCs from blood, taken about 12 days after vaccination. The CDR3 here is CASSLGLRTDTQYF. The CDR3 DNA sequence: TGTGCCAGCAGCTTGGGGCTACGCACAGATACGCAGTATTTT.